This T cell receptor beta chain was identified during a study of shared clonotypes between healthy human individuals. The CDR3 covers 16 residues. V lost 1 base to trimming and J lost 0 bases; unmatched junction nucleotides: 5. The germline gives CDR1 LNHDA, CDR2 SQIVND (reference sequence). The method was immunoSEQ multiplex PCR; TCRdb's version includes in-frame clones alone and lacks a portion of them. Of around 700,000 clones in the sample, 92% were seen once. CD8 cells classed as naive were CD45RO-negative and positively selected for CCR7, excluding terminally differentiated effector memory CD45RA+ cells.

The gene calls are TRBV19 and TRBJ1-1, with 7 bases lining up with TRBD1. The specimen was naive CD8+ T cells sorted from blood. The clonotype originates from a man aged 25 to 40 in good health. CDR3: CASSIGLQGLNTEAFF. CDR3 DNA: TGTGCCAGTAGTATAGGCCTACAGGGGTTGAACACTGAAGCTTTCTTT.